Listed below are T cell receptor beta chains from one sample, sequenced in a study of shared clonotypes between healthy human individuals. Generated by immunoSEQ multiplex PCR, the TCRdb table keeps only in-frame clones and is missing some. The sample consists of approximately 1,000,000 clones, approximately 80% of them appearing once. Material: memory CD4+ T cells from PBMCs. The origin of the receptors is a man in his late teens or twenties in good health. Some clones in this sample may be carry-over from other donors' samples. Each CDR3 is given with its conserved first and last residue. Fields, in order: J gene, V gene, clone size, D gene, CDR3 DNA, CDR3 protein. D genes are given only for firm matches. Not all rows give a size; the values are once, few, many and, for expanded clones, a class.

J gene: TRBJ1-5
V gene: TRBV28
clone size: NA
D gene: NA
CDR3 DNA: TGTGCCAGCAGTCGCAACCAGGGATCAGGCAATCAGCCCCAGCATTTT
CDR3 protein: CASSRNQGSGNQPQHF

J gene: TRBJ2-3
V gene: TRBV6-6
clone size: NA
D gene: TRBD1
CDR3 DNA: TGTGCCAGAAGGACAGGGGAGTTCTTAACGCAGTATTTT
CDR3 protein: CARRTGEFLTQYF

J gene: TRBJ1-4
V gene: TRBV28
clone size: NA
D gene: NA
CDR3 DNA: TGTGCCACAAAGACGCCAACTAATGAAAAACTGTTTTTT
CDR3 protein: CATKTPTNEKLFF

J gene: TRBJ2-1
V gene: TRBV11-3
clone size: NA
D gene: NA
CDR3 DNA: TGTGCCAGCAGCTATGGACGGAATCCTCACAATGAGCAGTTCTTC
CDR3 protein: CASSYGRNPHNEQFF

J gene: TRBJ1-1
V gene: TRBV19
clone size: NA
D gene: NA
CDR3 DNA: TGTGCCAGTAGTATTAGGGAGGGGAACACTGAAGCTTTCTTT
CDR3 protein: CASSIREGNTEAFF

J gene: TRBJ2-5
V gene: TRBV10-3
clone size: few
D gene: NA
CDR3 DNA: TGTGCCATCAGTCGACAGCCTCAAGAGACCCAGTACTTC
CDR3 protein: CAISRQPQETQYF

J gene: TRBJ2-7
V gene: TRBV6-5
clone size: NA
D gene: TRBD1
CDR3 DNA: TGTGCCAGCAGTTACTCGCCAGGGGGCTCCTACGAGCAGTACTTC
CDR3 protein: CASSYSPGGSYEQYF

J gene: TRBJ2-1
V gene: TRBV4-2
clone size: NA
D gene: NA
CDR3 DNA: TGTGCCAGCAGCCAACCTAGCTCAGGCGATGAGCAGTTCTTC
CDR3 protein: CASSQPSSGDEQFF

J gene: TRBJ2-5
V gene: TRBV28
clone size: NA
D gene: TRBD1
CDR3 DNA: TGTGCCAGCGTCCCCCGGGACAGGAGACAAGAGACCCAGTACTTC
CDR3 protein: CASVPRDRRQETQYF

J gene: TRBJ1-5
V gene: TRBV28
clone size: once
D gene: NA
CDR3 DNA: TGTGCCAGCAGTTTATGGTCAGGGATCAATCAGCCCCAGCATTTT
CDR3 protein: CASSLWSGINQPQHF

J gene: TRBJ2-3
V gene: TRBV7-3
clone size: NA
D gene: NA
CDR3 DNA: TGTGCCAGCAGCTTAATGGATTTCCCCGATACGCAGTATTTT
CDR3 protein: CASSLMDFPDTQYF

J gene: TRBJ2-7
V gene: TRBV19
clone size: NA
D gene: TRBD2
CDR3 DNA: TGTGCCACGCTAGCGACTAGCGGGAGTGCCTACGAGCAGTACTTC
CDR3 protein: CATLATSGSAYEQYF

J gene: TRBJ2-7
V gene: TRBV7-9
clone size: few
D gene: TRBD2
CDR3 DNA: TGTGCCAGCAGCCCAGGGACTAGCGAATGGAACTTC
CDR3 protein: CASSPGTSEWNF

J gene: TRBJ1-3
V gene: TRBV30
clone size: NA
D gene: NA
CDR3 DNA: TGTGCCCCCCGGACCTACCGAGGTGGAAACACCATATATTTT
CDR3 protein: CAPRTYRGGNTIYF

J gene: TRBJ1-1
V gene: TRBV6-5
clone size: once
D gene: TRBD1
CDR3 DNA: TGTGCCAGCAGTTACGACAGGGTGGGTCGGGCTTTCTTT
CDR3 protein: CASSYDRVGRAFF

J gene: TRBJ2-1
V gene: TRBV5-1
clone size: NA
D gene: NA
CDR3 DNA: TGCGCCAGCAGCCCCCAGCGGGTCCCCTACAATGAGCAGTTCTTC
CDR3 protein: CASSPQRVPYNEQFF

J gene: TRBJ2-7
V gene: TRBV7-2
clone size: few
D gene: TRBD1
CDR3 DNA: TGTGCCAGCAGCTTAATCGGGCAGGGGGCAAGCGAGCAGTACTTC
CDR3 protein: CASSLIGQGASEQYF

J gene: TRBJ1-2
V gene: TRBV29-1
clone size: NA
D gene: TRBD1
CDR3 DNA: TGCAGCGTTGCTACAGGGGGCGCCCGGTATGGCTACACCTTC
CDR3 protein: CSVATGGARYGYTF

J gene: TRBJ1-1
V gene: TRBV12-5
clone size: few
D gene: NA
CDR3 DNA: TGTGCTAGTGGTAGAACACAAGGCAAAGGAGAAGCTTTCTTT
CDR3 protein: CASGRTQGKGEAFF

J gene: TRBJ2-1
V gene: TRBV5-4
clone size: NA
D gene: TRBD2
CDR3 DNA: TGTGCCAGCAGCTTGGGGCGGGGGGCCCCAGATGAGCAGTTCTTC
CDR3 protein: CASSLGRGAPDEQFF

J gene: TRBJ2-3
V gene: TRBV5-5
clone size: NA
D gene: TRBD2
CDR3 DNA: TGTGCCAGCAGCCCAACGGCCAGCGGGAGGGGTACAGATACGCAGTATTTT
CDR3 protein: CASSPTASGRGTDTQYF

J gene: TRBJ2-4
V gene: TRBV29-1
clone size: NA
D gene: TRBD1
CDR3 DNA: TGCAGCGTTCAGGGACAGACCCAAGACATTCAGTACTTC
CDR3 protein: CSVQGQTQDIQYF

J gene: TRBJ1-1
V gene: TRBV2
clone size: few
D gene: NA
CDR3 DNA: TGTGCCAGCAGTGACCAGAGACAGACAAACACTGAAGCTTTCTTT
CDR3 protein: CASSDQRQTNTEAFF

J gene: TRBJ1-3
V gene: TRBV7-2
clone size: NA
D gene: TRBD1
CDR3 DNA: TGTGCCAGCAGCCCCAGAGGGACAGGGGGCCTCTCTGGAAACACCATATATTTT
CDR3 protein: CASSPRGTGGLSGNTIYF

J gene: TRBJ2-5
V gene: TRBV7-2
clone size: NA
D gene: TRBD2
CDR3 DNA: TGTGCCAGCAGCTTAGGACTAGCGGCAACGCCCCACTTGGAGACCCAGTACTTC
CDR3 protein: CASSLGLAATPHLETQYF

J gene: TRBJ2-3
V gene: TRBV5-4
clone size: NA
D gene: TRBD2
CDR3 DNA: TGTGCCAGCAGCTTGTCTAGCGGGAGGGCAGATACGCAGTATTTT
CDR3 protein: CASSLSSGRADTQYF

J gene: TRBJ2-2
V gene: TRBV6-6
clone size: NA
D gene: TRBD1
CDR3 DNA: TGTGCCAGCAGTTACGGTACAGGGGACCACACCGGGGAGCTGTTTTTT
CDR3 protein: CASSYGTGDHTGELFF

J gene: TRBJ2-5
V gene: TRBV9
clone size: NA
D gene: NA
CDR3 DNA: TGTGCCAGCAGCGTAGGGCGGCAACTACAAGAGACCCAGTACTTC
CDR3 protein: CASSVGRQLQETQYF

J gene: TRBJ2-1
V gene: TRBV6-5
clone size: NA
D gene: NA
CDR3 DNA: TGTGCCAGATACTCACCGGTCCTATCCTACAATGAGCAGTTCTTC
CDR3 protein: CARYSPVLSYNEQFF

J gene: TRBJ1-1
V gene: TRBV7-9
clone size: NA
D gene: NA
CDR3 DNA: TGTGCCAGCAGCTTAGCGACAGGTGTGAACACTGAAGCTTTCTTT
CDR3 protein: CASSLATGVNTEAFF

J gene: TRBJ2-3
V gene: TRBV7-2
clone size: NA
D gene: TRBD2
CDR3 DNA: TGTGCCAGCAGCTTAGCTGGCGCGGGAGGCCCCGATACGCAGTATTTT
CDR3 protein: CASSLAGAGGPDTQYF

J gene: TRBJ2-3
V gene: TRBV2
clone size: many
D gene: TRBD2
CDR3 DNA: TGTGCCGGGGCTAGCGGAGTGGGCTCAGATACGCAGTATTTT
CDR3 protein: CAGASGVGSDTQYF

J gene: TRBJ2-3
V gene: TRBV15
clone size: NA
D gene: NA
CDR3 DNA: TGTGCCACCAGCAAAGCCCCTCCAGGATTTAGCACAGATACGCAGTATTTT
CDR3 protein: CATSKAPPGFSTDTQYF

J gene: TRBJ2-7
V gene: TRBV5-1
clone size: NA
D gene: NA
CDR3 DNA: TGCGCCAGCAGCTTCTTACCAGGGTCCCACGAGCAGTACTTC
CDR3 protein: CASSFLPGSHEQYF

J gene: TRBJ1-2
V gene: TRBV4-1
clone size: NA
D gene: NA
CDR3 DNA: TGCGCCAGCAGCCAAGATGTCCAGAGGATCTTGAACTATGGCTACACCTTC
CDR3 protein: CASSQDVQRILNYGYTF

J gene: TRBJ1-1
V gene: TRBV5-4
clone size: few
D gene: NA
CDR3 DNA: TGTGCCAGCAGCTTGAGCCAGTCTGGAACTGAAGCTTTCTTT
CDR3 protein: CASSLSQSGTEAFF

J gene: TRBJ2-2
V gene: TRBV5-1
clone size: NA
D gene: TRBD2
CDR3 DNA: TGCGCCAGCAGCTCGGCCGGACTAGCGGTACCCACCGGGGAGCTGTTTTTT
CDR3 protein: CASSSAGLAVPTGELFF

J gene: TRBJ2-5
V gene: TRBV6-5
clone size: NA
D gene: NA
CDR3 DNA: TGTGCCAGCAGTTACTCCCCCACGGGAAACCAAGAGACCCAGTACTTC
CDR3 protein: CASSYSPTGNQETQYF

J gene: TRBJ1-1
V gene: TRBV2
clone size: NA
D gene: TRBD1
CDR3 DNA: TGTGCCAGCAGTGCGGGACAGTCCACTGAAGCTTTCTTT
CDR3 protein: CASSAGQSTEAFF

J gene: TRBJ2-5
V gene: TRBV14
clone size: NA
D gene: NA
CDR3 DNA: TGTGCCAGCAGCCAATATCCAGGGCGGGAGACCCAGTACTTC
CDR3 protein: CASSQYPGRETQYF

J gene: TRBJ2-3
V gene: TRBV9
clone size: many
D gene: NA
CDR3 DNA: TGTGCCAGCAGCGTTACGACTAGCAGGGGGACAGATACGCAGTATTTT
CDR3 protein: CASSVTTSRGTDTQYF

J gene: TRBJ1-2
V gene: TRBV28
clone size: NA
D gene: TRBD1
CDR3 DNA: TGTGCCAGCAGTTACAGGGGGCGAGGAGGCTACACCTTC
CDR3 protein: CASSYRGRGGYTF

J gene: TRBJ2-2
V gene: TRBV7-3
clone size: once
D gene: NA
CDR3 DNA: TGTGCCAGCAGCTTAAAGGGGGACTCAACCGGGGAGCTGTTTTTT
CDR3 protein: CASSLKGDSTGELFF

J gene: TRBJ2-2
V gene: TRBV30
clone size: NA
D gene: NA
CDR3 DNA: TGTGCCTGGTCCGGGACTCGGACCGGGGAGCTGTTTTTT
CDR3 protein: CAWSGTRTGELFF

J gene: TRBJ1-3
V gene: TRBV5-4
clone size: many
D gene: NA
CDR3 DNA: TGTGCCAGCAGCTTGGATGGGACGGTCTCTGGAAACACCATATATTTT
CDR3 protein: CASSLDGTVSGNTIYF

J gene: TRBJ2-1
V gene: TRBV19
clone size: NA
D gene: NA
CDR3 DNA: TGTGCCACTACCGTAGGTGGGGCAAGGAATGAGCAGTTCTTC
CDR3 protein: CATTVGGARNEQFF

J gene: TRBJ1-1
V gene: TRBV6-5
clone size: NA
D gene: NA
CDR3 DNA: TGTGCCAGCAGTCCGTGGGACACTGAAGCTTTCTTT
CDR3 protein: CASSPWDTEAFF

J gene: TRBJ2-7
V gene: TRBV29-1
clone size: NA
D gene: NA
CDR3 DNA: TGCAGCGTTGGGGTGGGACTTACAGGAGACGAGCAGTACTTC
CDR3 protein: CSVGVGLTGDEQYF

J gene: TRBJ2-2
V gene: TRBV18
clone size: NA
D gene: NA
CDR3 DNA: TGTGCCAGCTCACCACGGGGGACTCCTGAGCTGTTTTTT
CDR3 protein: CASSPRGTPELFF

J gene: TRBJ2-4
V gene: TRBV1
clone size: once
D gene: NA
CDR3 DNA: TGCACCAGCAGCAGCGGGGGGACCAAAAACATTCAGTACTTC
CDR3 protein: CTSSSGGTKNIQYF

J gene: TRBJ1-1
V gene: TRBV6-1
clone size: NA
D gene: NA
CDR3 DNA: TGTGCCAGCCCCGTCCCCAGGGGTGAAGCTTTCTTT
CDR3 protein: CASPVPRGEAFF

J gene: TRBJ2-3
V gene: TRBV15
clone size: NA
D gene: NA
CDR3 DNA: TGTGCCACCCTACTTTCGTGGGGGTATACGCAGTATTTT
CDR3 protein: CATLLSWGYTQYF

J gene: TRBJ2-1
V gene: TRBV6-1
clone size: NA
D gene: TRBD1
CDR3 DNA: TGTGCCACTTCGTTAGGACAGGGAGCCGATGAGCAGTTCTTC
CDR3 protein: CATSLGQGADEQFF